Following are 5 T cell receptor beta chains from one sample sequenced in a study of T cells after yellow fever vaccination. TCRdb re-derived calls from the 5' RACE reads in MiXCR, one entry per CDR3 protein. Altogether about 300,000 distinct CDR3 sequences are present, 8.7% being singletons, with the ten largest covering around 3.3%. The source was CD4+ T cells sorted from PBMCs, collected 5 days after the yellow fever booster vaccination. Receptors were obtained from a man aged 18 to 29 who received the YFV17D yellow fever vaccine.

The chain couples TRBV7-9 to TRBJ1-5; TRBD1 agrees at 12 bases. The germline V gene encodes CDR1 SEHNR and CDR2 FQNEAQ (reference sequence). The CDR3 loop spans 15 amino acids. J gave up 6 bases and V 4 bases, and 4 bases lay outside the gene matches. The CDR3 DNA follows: TGTGCCAGCAGCTACGGGACAGGGGGCCTTCAGCCCCAGCATTTT. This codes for CASSYGTGGLQPQHF.

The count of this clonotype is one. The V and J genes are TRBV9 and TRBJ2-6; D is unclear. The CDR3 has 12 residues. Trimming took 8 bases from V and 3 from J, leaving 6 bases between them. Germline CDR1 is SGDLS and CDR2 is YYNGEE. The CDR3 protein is CASTGGANVLTF. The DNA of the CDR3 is TGTGCCAGTACTGGTGGGGCCAACGTCCTGACTTTC.

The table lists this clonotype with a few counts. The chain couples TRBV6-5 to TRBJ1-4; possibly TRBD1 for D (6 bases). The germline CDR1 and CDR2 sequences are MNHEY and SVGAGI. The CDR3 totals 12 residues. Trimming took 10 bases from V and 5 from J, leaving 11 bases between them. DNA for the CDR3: TGTGCCACAGGGGACGTGAATGAAAAACTGTTTTTT. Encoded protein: CATGDVNEKLFF.

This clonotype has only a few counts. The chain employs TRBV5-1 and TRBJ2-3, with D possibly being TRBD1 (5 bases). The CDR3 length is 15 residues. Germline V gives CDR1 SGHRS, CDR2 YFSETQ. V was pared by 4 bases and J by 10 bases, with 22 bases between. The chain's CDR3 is CASSPTASPQLSQYF. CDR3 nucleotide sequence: TGCGCCAGCAGCCCGACAGCCTCCCCTCAGCTATCGCAGTATTTT. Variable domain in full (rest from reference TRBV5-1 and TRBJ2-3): KAGVTQTPRYLIKTRGQQVTLSCSPISGHRSVSWYQQTPGQGLQFLFEYFSETQRNKGNFPGRFSGRQFSNSRSEMNVSTLELGDSALYLCASSPTASPQLSQYFGPGTRLTVL.

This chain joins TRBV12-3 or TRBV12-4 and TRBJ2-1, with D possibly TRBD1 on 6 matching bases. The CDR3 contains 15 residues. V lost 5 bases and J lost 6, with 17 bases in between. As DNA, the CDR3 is TGTGCCAGCAGTCACCGAACCGGGACATTCAATGAGCAGTTCTTC. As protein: CASSHRTGTFNEQFF.